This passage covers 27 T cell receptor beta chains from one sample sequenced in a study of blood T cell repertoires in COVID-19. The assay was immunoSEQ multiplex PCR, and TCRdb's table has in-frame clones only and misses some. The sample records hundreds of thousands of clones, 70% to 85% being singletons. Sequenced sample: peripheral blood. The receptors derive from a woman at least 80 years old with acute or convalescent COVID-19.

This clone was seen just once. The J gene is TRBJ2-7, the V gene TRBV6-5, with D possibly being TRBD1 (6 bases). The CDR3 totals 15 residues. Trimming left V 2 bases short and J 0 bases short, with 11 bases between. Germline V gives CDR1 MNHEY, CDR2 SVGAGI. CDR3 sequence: CASSYRGTFSYEQYF. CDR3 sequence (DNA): TGTGCCAGCAGTTACAGGGGGACATTCTCCTACGAGCAGTACTTC.

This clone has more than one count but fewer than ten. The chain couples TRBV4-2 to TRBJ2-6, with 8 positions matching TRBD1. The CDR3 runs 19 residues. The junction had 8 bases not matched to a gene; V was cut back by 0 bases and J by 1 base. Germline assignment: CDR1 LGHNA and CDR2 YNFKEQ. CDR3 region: CASSQELSTGVSGANVLTF. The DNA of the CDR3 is TGTGCCAGCAGCCAAGAGCTCTCGACAGGGGTATCTGGGGCCAACGTCCTGACTTTC.

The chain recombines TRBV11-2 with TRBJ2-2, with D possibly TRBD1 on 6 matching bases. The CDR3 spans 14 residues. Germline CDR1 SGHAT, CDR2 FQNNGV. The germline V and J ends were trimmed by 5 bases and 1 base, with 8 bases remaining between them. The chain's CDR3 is CASSLDRNTGELFF. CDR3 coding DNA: TGTGCCAGCAGCCTGGACAGGAACACCGGGGAGCTGTTTTTT.

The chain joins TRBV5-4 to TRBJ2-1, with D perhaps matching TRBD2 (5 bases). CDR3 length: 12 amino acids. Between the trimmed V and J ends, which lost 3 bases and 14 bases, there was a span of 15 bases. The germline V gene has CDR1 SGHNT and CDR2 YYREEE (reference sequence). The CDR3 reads CASSSPSTRKFF. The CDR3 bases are TGTGCCAGCAGCTCCCCTAGTACTAGAAAGTTCTTC. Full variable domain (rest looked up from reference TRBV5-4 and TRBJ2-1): ETGVTQSPTHLIKTRGQQVTLRCSSQSGHNTVSWYQQALGQGPQFIFQYYREEENGRGNFPPRFSGLQFPNYSSELNVNALELDDSALYLCASSSPSTRKFFGPGTRLTVL.

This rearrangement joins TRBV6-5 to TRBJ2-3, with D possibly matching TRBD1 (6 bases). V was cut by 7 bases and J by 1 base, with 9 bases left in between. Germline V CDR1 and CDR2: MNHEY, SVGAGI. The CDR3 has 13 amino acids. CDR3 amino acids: CASKAGGTDTQYF. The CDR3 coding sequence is TGTGCCAGCAAAGCAGGGGGCACAGATACGCAGTATTTT.

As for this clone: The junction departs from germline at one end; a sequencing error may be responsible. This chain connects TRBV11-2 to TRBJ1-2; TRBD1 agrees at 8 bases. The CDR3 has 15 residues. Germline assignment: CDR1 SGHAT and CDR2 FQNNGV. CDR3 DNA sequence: TGTGCCAGCAGCCTAGAGGGGCAGGGGGCATATGGCTACACCTTC. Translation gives CASSLEGQGAYGYTF.

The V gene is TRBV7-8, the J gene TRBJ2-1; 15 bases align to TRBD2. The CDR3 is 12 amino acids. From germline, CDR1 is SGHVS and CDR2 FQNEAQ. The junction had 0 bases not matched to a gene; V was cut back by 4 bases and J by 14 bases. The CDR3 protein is CASSWTSGGEFF. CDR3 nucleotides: TGTGCCAGCAGCTGGACTAGCGGGGGGGAGTTCTTC.

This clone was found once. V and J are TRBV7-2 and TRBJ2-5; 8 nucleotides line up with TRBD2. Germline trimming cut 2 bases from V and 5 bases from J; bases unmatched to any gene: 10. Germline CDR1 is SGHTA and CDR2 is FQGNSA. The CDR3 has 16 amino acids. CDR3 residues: CASSLMSGGWGETQYF. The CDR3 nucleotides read TGTGCCAGCAGCTTAATGAGCGGGGGCTGGGGGGAGACCCAGTACTTC.

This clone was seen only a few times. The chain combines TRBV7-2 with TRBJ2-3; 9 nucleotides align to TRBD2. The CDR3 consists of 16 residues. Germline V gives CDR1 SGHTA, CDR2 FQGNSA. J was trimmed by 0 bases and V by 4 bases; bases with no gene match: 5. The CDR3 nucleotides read TGTGCCAGCAGCTCGTTAGCGGGAGAGAGCACAGATACGCAGTATTTT. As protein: CASSSLAGESTDTQYF.

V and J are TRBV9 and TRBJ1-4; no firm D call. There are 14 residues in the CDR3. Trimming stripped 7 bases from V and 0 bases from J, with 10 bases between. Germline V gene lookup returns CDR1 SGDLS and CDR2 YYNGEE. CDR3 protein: CASDRHSTNEKLFF. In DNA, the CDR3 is TGTGCCAGCGACCGACACTCAACTAATGAAAAACTGTTTTTT.

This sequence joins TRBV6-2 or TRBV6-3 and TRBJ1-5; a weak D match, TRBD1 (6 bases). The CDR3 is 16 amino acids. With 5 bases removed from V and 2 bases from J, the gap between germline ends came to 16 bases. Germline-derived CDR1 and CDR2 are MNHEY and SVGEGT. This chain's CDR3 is CASSTSQGFGNQPQHF. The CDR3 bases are TGTGCCAGCAGTACGAGTCAGGGGTTCGGCAATCAGCCCCAGCATTTT.

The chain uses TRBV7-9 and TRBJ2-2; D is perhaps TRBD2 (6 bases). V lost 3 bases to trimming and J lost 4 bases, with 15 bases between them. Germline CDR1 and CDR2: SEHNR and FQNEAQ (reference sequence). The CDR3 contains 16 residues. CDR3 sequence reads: CASSLVDGGFTGELFF. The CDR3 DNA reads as TGTGCCAGCAGCTTGGTTGACGGGGGATTCACCGGGGAGCTGTTTTTT.

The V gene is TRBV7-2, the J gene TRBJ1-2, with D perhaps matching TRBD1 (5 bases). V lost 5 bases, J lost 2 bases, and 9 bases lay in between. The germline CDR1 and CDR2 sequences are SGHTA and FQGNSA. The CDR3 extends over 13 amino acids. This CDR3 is CASSRTKNYGYTF. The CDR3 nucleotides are TGTGCCAGCAGCCGGACAAAAAACTATGGCTACACCTTC.

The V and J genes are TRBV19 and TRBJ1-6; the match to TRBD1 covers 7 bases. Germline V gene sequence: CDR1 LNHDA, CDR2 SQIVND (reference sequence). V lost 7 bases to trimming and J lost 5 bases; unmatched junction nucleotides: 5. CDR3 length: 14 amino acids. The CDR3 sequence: CASTKDRNNSPLHF. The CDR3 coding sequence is TGTGCCAGTACCAAGGACAGGAATAATTCACCCCTCCACTTT.

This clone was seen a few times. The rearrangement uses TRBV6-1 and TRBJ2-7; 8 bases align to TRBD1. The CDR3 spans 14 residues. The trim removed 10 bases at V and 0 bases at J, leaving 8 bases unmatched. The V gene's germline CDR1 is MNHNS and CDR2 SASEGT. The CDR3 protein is CATRWTGSSYEQYF. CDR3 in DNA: TGTGCCACCCGATGGACAGGGAGCTCCTACGAGCAGTACTTC.

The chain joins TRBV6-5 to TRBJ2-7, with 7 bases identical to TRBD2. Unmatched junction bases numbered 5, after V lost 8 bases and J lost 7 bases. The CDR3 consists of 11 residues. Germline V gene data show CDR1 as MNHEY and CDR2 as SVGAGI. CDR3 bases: TGTGCCAGCCCGGGGGGACGAGAGCAGTACTTC. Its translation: CASPGGREQYF.

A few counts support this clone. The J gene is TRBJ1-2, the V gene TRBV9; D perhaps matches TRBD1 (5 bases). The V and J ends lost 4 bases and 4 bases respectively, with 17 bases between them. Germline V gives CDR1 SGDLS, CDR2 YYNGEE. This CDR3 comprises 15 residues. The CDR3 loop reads CASSIDSSGGYGYTF. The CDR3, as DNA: TGTGCCAGCAGCATCGACAGCTCAGGTGGCTATGGCTACACCTTC.

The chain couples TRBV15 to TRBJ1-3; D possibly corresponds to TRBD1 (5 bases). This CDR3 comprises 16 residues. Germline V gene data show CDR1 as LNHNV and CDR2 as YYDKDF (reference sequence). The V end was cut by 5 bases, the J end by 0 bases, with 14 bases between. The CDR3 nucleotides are TGTGCCACCAGCCGCGGGATGGGGGGCTCTGGAAACACCATATATTTT. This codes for CATSRGMGGSGNTIYF.

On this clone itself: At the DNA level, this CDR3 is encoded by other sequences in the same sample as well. CDR3 bases: TGCAGCGTGGCTAGAAACACCGGGGAGCTGTTTTTT. This encodes CSVARNTGELFF. The rearrangement uses TRBV29-1 and TRBJ2-2, with D uncertain. V was cut by 6 bases and J by 2 bases, with 7 bases left in between. Germline assignment: CDR1 SQVTM and CDR2 ANQGSEA. The CDR3 contains 12 residues.

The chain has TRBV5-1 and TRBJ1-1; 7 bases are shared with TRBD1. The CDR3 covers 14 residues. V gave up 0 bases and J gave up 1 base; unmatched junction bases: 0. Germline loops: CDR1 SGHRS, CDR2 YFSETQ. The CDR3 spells CASSLDRGNTEAFF. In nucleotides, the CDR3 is TGCGCCAGCAGCTTGGACAGGGGGAACACTGAAGCTTTCTTT.

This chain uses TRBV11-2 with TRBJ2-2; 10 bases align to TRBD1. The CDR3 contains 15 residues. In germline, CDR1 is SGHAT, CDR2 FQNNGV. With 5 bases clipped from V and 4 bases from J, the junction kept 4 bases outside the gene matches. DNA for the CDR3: TGTGCCAGCAGCGCCGACAGGGGGCTCACCGGGGAGCTGTTTTTT. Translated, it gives CASSADRGLTGELFF.

CDR3 sequence (DNA): TGTGCCAGCAGTGGGGCTAGCGGGAGAAGATATGAGCAGTTCTTC. Translating it yields CASSGASGRRYEQFF. The gene calls are TRBV2 and TRBJ2-1; 10 bases are a match to TRBD2. This CDR3 has 15 residues. J lost 8 bases, V lost 4 bases, and 8 bases had no gene match. Germline assignment: CDR1 SNHLY and CDR2 FYNNEI.

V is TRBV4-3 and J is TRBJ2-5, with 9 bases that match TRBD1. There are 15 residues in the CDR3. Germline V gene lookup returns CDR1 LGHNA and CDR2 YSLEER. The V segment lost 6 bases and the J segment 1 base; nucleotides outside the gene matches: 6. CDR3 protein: CASSRQGGPQETQYF. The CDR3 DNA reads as TGCGCCAGCAGTAGACAGGGGGGTCCCCAAGAGACCCAGTACTTC.

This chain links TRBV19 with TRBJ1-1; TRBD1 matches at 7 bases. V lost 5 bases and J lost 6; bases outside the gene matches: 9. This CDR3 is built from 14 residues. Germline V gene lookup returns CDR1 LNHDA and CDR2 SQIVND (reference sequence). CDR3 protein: CASSDTPGTAEAFF. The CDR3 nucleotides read TGTGCCAGTAGTGACACACCTGGGACAGCTGAAGCTTTCTTT. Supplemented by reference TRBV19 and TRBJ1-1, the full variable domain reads DGGITQSPKYLFRKEGQNVTLSCEQNLNHDAMYWYRQDPGQGLRLIYYSQIVNDFQKGDIAEGYSVSREKKESFPLTVTSAQKNPTAFYLCASSDTPGTAEAFFGQGTRLTVV.

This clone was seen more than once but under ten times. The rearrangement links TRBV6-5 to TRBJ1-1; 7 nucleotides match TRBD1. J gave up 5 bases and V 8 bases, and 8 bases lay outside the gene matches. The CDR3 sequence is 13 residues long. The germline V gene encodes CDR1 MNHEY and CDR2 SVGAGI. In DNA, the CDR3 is TGTGCCAGCTCCGGACAGGCGGGTACTGAAGCTTTCTTT. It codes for CASSGQAGTEAFF.

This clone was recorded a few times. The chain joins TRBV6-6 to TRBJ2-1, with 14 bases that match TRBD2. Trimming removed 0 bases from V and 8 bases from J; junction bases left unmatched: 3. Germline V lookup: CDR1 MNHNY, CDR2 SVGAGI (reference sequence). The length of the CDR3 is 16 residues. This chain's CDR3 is CASSYSGLAGGYEQFF. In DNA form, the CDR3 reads TGTGCCAGCAGTTACTCTGGACTAGCGGGGGGCTATGAGCAGTTCTTC.

The CDR3 spells CASSLGQGEGRYYEQYF. Here the CDR3 DNA reads TGTGCCAGCAGCTTGGGACAGGGAGAGGGCCGATACTACGAGCAGTACTTC. The chain links TRBV5-4 to TRBJ2-7; TRBD1 matches 7 bases. Per the germline V gene, CDR1 is SGHNT and CDR2 is YYREEE (reference sequence). This CDR3 has 17 residues. V dropped 0 bases and J dropped 3; count of bases not matched to a gene: 12.